This TCR beta chain was retrieved from a study of CD8 T cells in Susac syndrome. A quantity of about 0.5 to 1 ug RNA underwent reverse transcription using random hexamers. Via MiXCR, TCRdb re-called the immunoSEQ multiplex PCR reads, giving one row per CDR3 protein. The top ten clones hold roughly 0.13% of a sample with 130,000 or so distinct CDR3 sequences, under 96% of them seen once. The CDR3 totals 16 residues. From germline, CDR1 is KGHDR and CDR2 SFDVKD. Trimming cost V 0 bases and J 3 bases; bases outside gene matches: 2. This TCR was sampled from a human donor with Susac syndrome. Sequencing input: CD4+ T cells from PBMCs. This chain joins TRBV24-1 and TRBJ2-1; 9 bases agree with TRBD2. CDR3 DNA sequence: TGTGCCACCAGTGATTTGGTAGCGGGAGACTACAATGAGCAGTTCTTC. Translation: CATSDLVAGDYNEQFF.